A selection of T cell receptor beta chains follows, all from one sample in a study of T cells after yellow fever vaccination. One entry per CDR3 protein, called by TCRdb with MiXCR from the 5' RACE reads. The profile shows under 500,000 distinct CDR3 sequences, under 20% of them singletons. The specimen was PBMCs, collected before the yellow fever booster vaccination. These receptors came from a man in his late teens or twenties who received the YFV17D yellow fever vaccine. Both conserved end residues are part of each CDR3. A D gene is named only where the DNA matches it firmly. Some rows have no size entry. The others give once, few or many, or a class for an expanded clone.

>TRBV5-1|.|TRBJ1-2|.
CASSTAAPDHGYTF
TGCGCCAGCAGCACGGCGGCCCCTGACCATGGCTACACCTTC
>TRBV20-1|.|TRBJ1-2|few
CSAPRDGGDYGYTF
TGCAGTGCTCCCCGAGACGGGGGCGACTATGGCTACACCTTC
>TRBV20-1|.|TRBJ2-7|many
CSAIAGSMATYEQYF
TGCAGTGCTATAGCCGGCTCGATGGCCACCTACGAGCAGTACTTC
>TRBV29-1|.|TRBJ2-1|.
CSVEEEGIGQFF
TGCAGCGTTGAAGAGGAGGGGATAGGGCAGTTCTTC
>TRBV7-9|TRBD1|TRBJ2-1|few
CASGRWGQGGDEQFF
TGTGCCAGCGGCCGGTGGGGACAAGGGGGCGATGAGCAGTTCTTC
>TRBV3-1|TRBD2|TRBJ2-1|many
CASSQESRGGDDEQFF
TGTGCCAGCAGCCAAGAATCACGGGGGGGTGACGATGAGCAGTTCTTC
>TRBV30|.|TRBJ2-2|.
CAWSTPTGELFF
TGTGCCTGGAGCACTCCAACCGGGGAGCTGTTTTTT
>TRBV12-3/TRBV12-4|.|TRBJ1-2|few
CASSSRPTTGYTF
TGTGCCAGCAGTTCCCGGCCTACCACTGGCTACACCTTC
>TRBV4-3|TRBD2|TRBJ2-3|.
CASSQMTSGGADTQYF
TGCGCCAGCAGCCAAATGACTAGCGGGGGGGCGGATACGCAGTATTTT
>TRBV5-5|.|TRBJ2-2|.
CASSFGAGNTGELFF
TGTGCCAGCAGCTTCGGAGCGGGGAACACCGGGGAGCTGTTTTTT
>TRBV6-5|.|TRBJ1-6|few
CASSYSFAGGTGSPLHF
TGTGCCAGCAGTTATTCGTTCGCAGGAGGGACGGGATCACCCCTCCACTTT
>TRBV5-1|.|TRBJ2-1|many
CASREGASNEQFF
TGCGCCAGCAGAGAAGGGGCTTCCAATGAGCAGTTCTTC
>TRBV3-1|TRBD2|TRBJ2-1|few
CASSQDWGAGGNNEQFF
TGTGCCAGCAGCCAAGATTGGGGAGCGGGGGGGAACAATGAGCAGTTCTTC
>TRBV29-1|.|TRBJ2-1|few
CSYRGAFSAPWGEQFF
TGCAGCTACCGGGGGGCTTTTAGCGCACCATGGGGTGAGCAGTTCTTC
>TRBV7-9|.|TRBJ2-3|.
CASSFSFGSDTQYF
TGTGCCAGCAGTTTTAGCTTCGGCTCAGATACGCAGTATTTT
>TRBV5-1|TRBD1|TRBJ2-1|.
CASSPWTGPGNEQFF
TGCGCCAGCAGCCCTTGGACAGGGCCGGGCAATGAGCAGTTCTTC
>TRBV28|.|TRBJ2-2|.
CASSLWGGRTGELFF
TGTGCCAGCAGTTTATGGGGGGGGCGCACCGGGGAGCTGTTTTTT
>TRBV7-2|TRBD1|TRBJ2-5|.
CASSWDRALSAETQYF
TGTGCCAGCAGCTGGGACAGGGCCCTTTCGGCAGAGACCCAGTACTTC
>TRBV25-1|.|TRBJ2-7|few
CASSENTGTEFYEQYF
TGTGCCAGCAGTGAAAATACCGGGACGGAGTTTTACGAGCAGTACTTC
>TRBV6-2/TRBV6-3|.|TRBJ2-5|few
CASSYLGRETQYF
TGTGCCAGCAGTTACCTCGGTCGAGAGACCCAGTACTTC
>TRBV3-1|.|TRBJ1-2|.
CASSQFLGGDGYTF
TGTGCCAGCAGCCAATTCTTGGGGGGCGATGGCTACACCTTC
>TRBV5-1|TRBD2|TRBJ2-5|few
CASSLARSGGAVGRTQYF
TGCGCCAGCAGCTTGGCCAGGAGCGGGGGCGCCGTGGGGAGGACCCAGTACTTC
>TRBV7-2|.|TRBJ2-5|.
CASSPAAWETQYF
TGTGCCAGCAGCCCTGCCGCCTGGGAGACCCAGTACTTC
>TRBV11-2|.|TRBJ2-1|.
CASSARAGWQFF
TGTGCCAGCAGCGCAAGGGCAGGGTGGCAGTTCTTC
>TRBV5-1|.|TRBJ2-1|.
CASSLSQARDEQFF
TGCGCCAGCAGCTTGTCACAGGCTCGGGATGAGCAGTTCTTC
>TRBV6-1|.|TRBJ1-5|.
CASSEQGRQPQHF
TGTGCCAGCAGTGAACAGGGAAGGCAGCCCCAGCATTTT
>TRBV7-3|.|TRBJ2-1|many
CASSLTLIAQQFF
TGTGCCAGCAGCTTAACGTTGATAGCTCAGCAGTTCTTC
>TRBV20-1|TRBD1|TRBJ1-3|many
CSARIQGANTIYF
TGCAGTGCTAGAATTCAGGGGGCAAACACCATATATTTT
>TRBV12-3/TRBV12-4|.|TRBJ1-2|few
CASSSSYPEEYGYTF
TGTGCCAGCAGTTCGTCCTATCCAGAGGAGTATGGCTACACCTTC
>TRBV5-1|.|TRBJ1-1|.
CASSLVGPHRMNTEAFF
TGCGCCAGCAGCTTGGTCGGCCCTCATCGTATGAACACTGAAGCTTTCTTT
>TRBV20-1|.|TRBJ2-5|.
CSASGLYEETQYF
TGCAGTGCTAGCGGGCTGTACGAAGAGACCCAGTACTTC
>TRBV20-1|.|TRBJ2-3|.
CSARDDRAGTTVLDTQYF
TGCAGTGCTAGAGATGACAGGGCGGGAACCACAGTCTTAGATACGCAGTATTTT
>TRBV7-9|.|TRBJ2-6|many
CASSPGPGANVLTF
TGTGCCAGCAGCCCCGGCCCTGGGGCCAACGTCCTGACTTTC
>TRBV2|TRBD2|TRBJ2-2|many
CASSGLANTGELFF
TGTGCCAGTTCGGGACTAGCGAACACCGGGGAGCTGTTTTTT
>TRBV7-2|TRBD1|TRBJ1-3|few
CASSHRQGASGNTIYF
TGTGCCAGCAGCCACCGACAGGGGGCATCTGGAAACACCATATATTTT
>TRBV6-2/TRBV6-3|TRBD1|TRBJ1-6|few
CASSYSLQGFSHSPLHF
TGTGCCAGCAGTTACTCGTTACAGGGGTTCTCACATTCACCCCTCCACTTT
>TRBV7-2|TRBD1|TRBJ2-1|few
CASSGKQGIGTYNEQFF
TGTGCCAGCAGCGGCAAACAGGGGATTGGGACCTACAATGAGCAGTTCTTC
>TRBV6-7|TRBD2|TRBJ2-1|.
CASSDSGPEGLAVYNEQFF
TGTGCCAGCAGTGACTCAGGGCCCGAGGGACTAGCAGTATACAATGAGCAGTTCTTC
>TRBV12-5|TRBD1|TRBJ2-1|.
CASGQGVFMDEQFF
TGTGCTAGTGGTCAGGGGGTGTTTATGGATGAGCAGTTCTTC
>TRBV6-6|.|TRBJ2-7|.
CASASVGASYEQYF
TGTGCCAGCGCATCAGTAGGGGCAAGCTACGAGCAGTACTTC
>TRBV20-1|TRBD1|TRBJ2-1|once
CSAQRAYRGTYNEQFF
TGCAGTGCTCAACGGGCTTACAGGGGAACCTACAATGAGCAGTTCTTC
>TRBV29-1|.|TRBJ2-1|.
CSVIAVDSYNEQFF
TGCAGCGTCATAGCGGTTGACTCCTACAATGAGCAGTTCTTC
>TRBV5-6|.|TRBJ1-1|few
CASSLRGNAEAFF
TGTGCCAGCAGCTTGCGGGGGAACGCTGAAGCTTTCTTT
>TRBV6-5|.|TRBJ1-5|few
CASSSQYNQPQHF
TGTGCCAGCAGTTCGCAGTACAATCAGCCCCAGCATTTT
>TRBV4-1|TRBD2|TRBJ2-2|.
CASSPDGRGRNTGELFF
TGCGCCAGCAGCCCGGACGGGAGGGGGAGGAACACCGGGGAGCTGTTTTTT